One and the same sample provided the 3 T cell receptor beta chains below, sequenced in a study of T cells after somatic rescue of genetic block (dated by TCRdb to the early 2020s). The library was generated by the immunoSEQ multiplex PCR assay. The source is immuneACCESS, and TCRdb retained only in-frame sequences with V and J called. Part of the clones is not carried over; for the studies checked, unresolved V genes explain less than half of this, and the remainder is unexplained. A total of approximately 65,000 clones appear in this sample, 85% to 95% of them only once. The ten largest clones represent around 3% of the sample. Sequencing used peripheral blood mononuclear cells (PBMCs). All receptors come from a man between 35 and 55 years old.

The chain employs TRBV19 and TRBJ1-1, with D unresolved. Germline assignment: CDR1 LNHDA and CDR2 SQIVND (reference sequence). The CDR3 is made up of 13 amino acids. V was cut by 3 bases and J by 1 base, with 6 bases left in between. The CDR3 DNA follows: TGTGCCAGTAGTATCGGAGAGAACACTGAAGCTTTCTTT. This codes for CASSIGENTEAFF.

V and J are TRBV5-1 and TRBJ2-1, with 7 bases fitting TRBD2. The CDR3 has 16 residues. The V gene end was trimmed by 4 bases and the J gene end by 2 bases; junction bases not matched to a gene: 9. The germline V gene encodes CDR1 SGHRS and CDR2 YFSETQ. The CDR3 nucleotides are TGCGCCAGCAGCCAATCACTAGCGAGCACCTACAATGAGCAGTTCTTC. Its translation is CASSQSLASTYNEQFF.

This rearrangement joins TRBV6-6 to TRBJ2-7; D possibly corresponds to TRBD2 (6 bases). The V gene's germline CDR1 is MNHNY and CDR2 SVGAGI (reference sequence). CDR3 length equals 15 residues. Trimming pared 7 bases from V and 3 bases from J, leaving 19 bases between. CDR3 DNA sequence: TGTGCCAGCACCGGCTTAGGGCTAGCGAACTACGAGCAGTACTTC. Translating it yields CASTGLGLANYEQYF.